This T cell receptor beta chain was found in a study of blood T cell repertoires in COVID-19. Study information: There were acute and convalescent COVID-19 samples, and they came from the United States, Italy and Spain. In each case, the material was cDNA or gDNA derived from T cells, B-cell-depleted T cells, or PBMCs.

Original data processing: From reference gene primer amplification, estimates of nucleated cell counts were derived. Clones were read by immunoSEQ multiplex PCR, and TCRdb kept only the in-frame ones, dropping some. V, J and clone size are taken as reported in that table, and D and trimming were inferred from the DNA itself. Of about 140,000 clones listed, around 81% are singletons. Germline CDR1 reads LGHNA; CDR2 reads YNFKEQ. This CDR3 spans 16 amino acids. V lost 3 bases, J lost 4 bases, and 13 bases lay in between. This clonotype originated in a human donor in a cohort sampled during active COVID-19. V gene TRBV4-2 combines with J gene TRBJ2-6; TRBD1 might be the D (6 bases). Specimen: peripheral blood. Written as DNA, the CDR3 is TGTGCCAGCAGCCAGAGGGGGTTTGCGGGGGCCAACGTCCTGACTTTC. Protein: CASSQRGFAGANVLTF.